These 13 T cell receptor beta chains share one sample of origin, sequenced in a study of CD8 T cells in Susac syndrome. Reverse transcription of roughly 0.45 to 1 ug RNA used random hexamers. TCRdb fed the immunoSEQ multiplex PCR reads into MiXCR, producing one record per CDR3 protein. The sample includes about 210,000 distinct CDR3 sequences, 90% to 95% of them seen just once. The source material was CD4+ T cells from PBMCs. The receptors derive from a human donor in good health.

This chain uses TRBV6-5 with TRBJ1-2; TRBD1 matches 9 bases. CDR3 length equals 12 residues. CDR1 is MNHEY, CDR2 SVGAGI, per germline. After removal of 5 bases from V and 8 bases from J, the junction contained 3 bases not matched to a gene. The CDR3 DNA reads TGTGCCAGCAGTCGGACAGGGGAGGGCTACACCTTC. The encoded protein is CASSRTGEGYTF.

The CDR3 sequence is CASSPTGVYDTEAFF. The CDR3, as DNA: TGTGCCAGCAGCCCCACAGGGGTGTATGACACTGAAGCTTTCTTT. The V gene is TRBV12-3 or TRBV12-4, the J gene TRBJ1-1, with TRBD1 matching over 7 bases. CDR3 size: 15 residues. Trimming removed 6 bases from V and 3 bases from J; junction bases left unmatched: 10.

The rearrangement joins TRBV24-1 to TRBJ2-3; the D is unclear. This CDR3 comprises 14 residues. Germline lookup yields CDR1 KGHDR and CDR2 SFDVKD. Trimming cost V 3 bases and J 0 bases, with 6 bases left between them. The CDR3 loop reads CATSDPPSTDTQYF. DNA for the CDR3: TGTGCCACCAGTGATCCCCCGAGCACAGATACGCAGTATTTT.

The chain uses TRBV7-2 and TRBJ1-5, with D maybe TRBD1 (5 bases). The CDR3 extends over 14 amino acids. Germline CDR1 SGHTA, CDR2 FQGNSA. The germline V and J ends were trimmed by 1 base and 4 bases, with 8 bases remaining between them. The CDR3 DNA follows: TGTGCCAGCAGCTTAGGGGGCAGAAATCAGCCCCAGCATTTT. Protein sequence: CASSLGGRNQPQHF.

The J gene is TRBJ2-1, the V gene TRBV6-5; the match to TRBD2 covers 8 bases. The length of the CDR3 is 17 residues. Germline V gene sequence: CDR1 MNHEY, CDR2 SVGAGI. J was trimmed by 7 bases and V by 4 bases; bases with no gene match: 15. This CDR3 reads CASSSPLGAGEVNEQFF. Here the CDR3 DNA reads TGTGCCAGCAGTTCACCCTTAGGAGCGGGAGAGGTAAATGAGCAGTTCTTC.

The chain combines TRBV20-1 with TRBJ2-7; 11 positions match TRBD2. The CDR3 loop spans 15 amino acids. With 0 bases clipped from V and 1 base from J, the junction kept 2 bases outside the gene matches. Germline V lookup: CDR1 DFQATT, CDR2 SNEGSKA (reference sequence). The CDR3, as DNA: TGCAGTGCTAGAGATACTAGCGGGGGATCCTACGAGCAGTACTTC. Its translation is CSARDTSGGSYEQYF.

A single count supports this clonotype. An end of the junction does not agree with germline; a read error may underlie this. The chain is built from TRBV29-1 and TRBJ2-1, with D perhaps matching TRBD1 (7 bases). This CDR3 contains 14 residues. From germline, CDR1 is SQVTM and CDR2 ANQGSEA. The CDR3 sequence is CSVGVQGGRSRAQF. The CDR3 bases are TGCAGCGTTGGGGTTCAGGGGGGACGGAGCCGGGCCCAGTTC.

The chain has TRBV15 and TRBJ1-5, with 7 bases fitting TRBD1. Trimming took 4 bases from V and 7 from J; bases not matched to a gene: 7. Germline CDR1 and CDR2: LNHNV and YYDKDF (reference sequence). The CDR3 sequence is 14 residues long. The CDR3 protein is CATSITGVRQPQHF. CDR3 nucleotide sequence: TGTGCCACCAGCATTACAGGGGTTCGGCAGCCCCAGCATTTT.

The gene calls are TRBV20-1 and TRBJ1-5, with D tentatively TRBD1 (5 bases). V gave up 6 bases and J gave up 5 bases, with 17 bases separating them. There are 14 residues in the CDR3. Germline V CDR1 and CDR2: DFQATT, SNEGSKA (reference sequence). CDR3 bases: TGCAGTGCGCAGGGATTAAACGGGGATCAGCCCCAGCATTTT. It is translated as CSAQGLNGDQPQHF.

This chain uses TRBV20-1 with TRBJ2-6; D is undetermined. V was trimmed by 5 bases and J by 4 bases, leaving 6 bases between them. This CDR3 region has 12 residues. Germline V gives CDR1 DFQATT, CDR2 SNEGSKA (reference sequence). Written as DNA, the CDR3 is TGCAGTGCTCCCCCAGGGGCCAACGTCCTGACTTTC. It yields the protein CSAPPGANVLTF.

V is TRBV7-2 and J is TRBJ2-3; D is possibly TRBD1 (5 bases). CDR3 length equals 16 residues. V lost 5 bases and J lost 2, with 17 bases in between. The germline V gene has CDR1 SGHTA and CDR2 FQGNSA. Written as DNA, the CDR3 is TGTGCCAGCAGCCACCCAATACAGGATGACACAGATACGCAGTATTTT. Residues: CASSHPIQDDTDTQYF.

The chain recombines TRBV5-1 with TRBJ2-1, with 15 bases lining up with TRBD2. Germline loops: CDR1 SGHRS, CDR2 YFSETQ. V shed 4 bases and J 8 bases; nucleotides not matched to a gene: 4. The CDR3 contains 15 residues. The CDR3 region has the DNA TGCGCCAGCAGCAAGGGACTAGCGGGAGGCGATGAGCAGTTCTTC. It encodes CASSKGLAGGDEQFF. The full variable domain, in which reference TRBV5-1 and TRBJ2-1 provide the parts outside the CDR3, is KAGVTQTPRYLIKTRGQQVTLSCSPISGHRSVSWYQQTPGQGLQFLFEYFSETQRNKGNFPGRFSGRQFSNSRSEMNVSTLELGDSALYLCASSKGLAGGDEQFFGPGTRLTVL.

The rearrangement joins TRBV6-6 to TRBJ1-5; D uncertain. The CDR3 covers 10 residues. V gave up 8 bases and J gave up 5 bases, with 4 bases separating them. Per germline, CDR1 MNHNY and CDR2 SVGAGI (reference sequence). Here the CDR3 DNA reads TGTGCCAGCGATCATCAGCCCCAGCATTTT. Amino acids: CASDHQPQHF.